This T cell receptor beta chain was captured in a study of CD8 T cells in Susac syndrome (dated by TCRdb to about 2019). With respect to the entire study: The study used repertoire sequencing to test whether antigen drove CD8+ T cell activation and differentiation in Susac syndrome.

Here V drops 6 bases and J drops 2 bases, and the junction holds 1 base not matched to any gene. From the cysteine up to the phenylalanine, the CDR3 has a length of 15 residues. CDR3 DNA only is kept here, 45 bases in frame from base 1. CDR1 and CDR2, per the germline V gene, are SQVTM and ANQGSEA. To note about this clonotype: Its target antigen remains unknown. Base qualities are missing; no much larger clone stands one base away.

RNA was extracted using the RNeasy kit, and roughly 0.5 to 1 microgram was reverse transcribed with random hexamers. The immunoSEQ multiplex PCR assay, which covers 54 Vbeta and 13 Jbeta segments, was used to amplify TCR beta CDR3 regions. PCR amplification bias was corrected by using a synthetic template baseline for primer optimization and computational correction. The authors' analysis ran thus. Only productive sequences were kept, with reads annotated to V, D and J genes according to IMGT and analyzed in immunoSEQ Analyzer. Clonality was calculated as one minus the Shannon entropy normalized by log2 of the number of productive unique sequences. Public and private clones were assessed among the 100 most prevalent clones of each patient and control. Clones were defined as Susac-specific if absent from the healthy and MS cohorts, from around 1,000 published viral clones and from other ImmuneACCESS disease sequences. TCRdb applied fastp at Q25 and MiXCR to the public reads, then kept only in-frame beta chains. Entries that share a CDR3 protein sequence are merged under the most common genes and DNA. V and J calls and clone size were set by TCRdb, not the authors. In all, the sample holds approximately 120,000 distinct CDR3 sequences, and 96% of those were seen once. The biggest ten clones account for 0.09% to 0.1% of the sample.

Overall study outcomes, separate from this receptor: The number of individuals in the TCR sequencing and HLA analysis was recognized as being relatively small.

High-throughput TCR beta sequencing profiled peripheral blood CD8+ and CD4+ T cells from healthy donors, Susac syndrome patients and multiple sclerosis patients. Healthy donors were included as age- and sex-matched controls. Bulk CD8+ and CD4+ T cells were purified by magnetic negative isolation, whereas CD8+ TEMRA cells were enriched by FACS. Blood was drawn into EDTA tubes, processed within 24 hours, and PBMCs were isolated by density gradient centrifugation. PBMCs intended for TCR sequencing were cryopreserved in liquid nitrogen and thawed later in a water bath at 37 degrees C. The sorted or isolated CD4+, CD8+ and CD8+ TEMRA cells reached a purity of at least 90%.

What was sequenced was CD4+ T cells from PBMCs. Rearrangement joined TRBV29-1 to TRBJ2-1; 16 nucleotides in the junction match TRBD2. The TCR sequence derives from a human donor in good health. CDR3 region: CSVGTSGGAYNEQFF. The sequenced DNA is TGCAGCGTGGGGACTAGCGGGGGGGCCTACAATGAGCAGTTCTTC.